What follows are 23 T cell receptor beta chains derived from one specimen sequenced in a study of spatial heterogeneity in lung cancer. Each CDR3 protein is one row after TCRdb ran MiXCR on the 5' RACE reads. The sample records some 9,300 distinct CDR3 sequences, less than 65% being singletons. Broader study findings: Higher tumor mutation counts went along with higher counts of expanded intratumoral alpha and beta TCRs.

No antigen has been assigned to these receptors. Time point described: sample taken at primary tumor resection. The sample was lung tumor tissue, taken at surgery. These receptors all come from a female donor with early-stage non-small cell lung cancer.

In regard to this clonotype: Within a library made for alpha chains, this beta chain is off target, and its count is uninformative. The rearrangement joins TRBV29-1 to TRBJ1-1; D remains unclear. Germline V lookup: CDR1 SQVTM, CDR2 ANQGSEA. Trimming took 0 bases from V and 8 from J, leaving 7 bases between them. CDR3 length: 11 residues. The CDR3 DNA reads as TGCAGCGTTGAAGACAGGATGGAAGCTTTCTTT. Protein sequence: CSVEDRMEAFF.

This clonotype was detected once. The library was built for alpha chains, so this beta chain is an off-target read and its size means little. The CDR3 nucleotides read TGTGCCAGCAGCGTAGATTCTCAGCCGGGGTATTCACCCCTCCACTTT. It translates to CASSVDSQPGYSPLHF. The chain employs TRBV9 and TRBJ1-6; no clear D gene. Germline values: CDR1 SGDLS, CDR2 YYNGEE. The CDR3 is 16 amino acids. The V gene lost 0 bases and the J gene lost 8 bases, with 15 bases spanning the gap.

On this clonotype itself: Because this beta chain is a stray read in a library intended to capture alpha chains, its abundance should not be given much weight. The CDR3 loop is CSARAGIEARNTEAFF. As DNA, the CDR3 is TGCAGTGCTAGAGCAGGGATAGAGGCTCGGAACACTGAAGCTTTCTTT. V is TRBV20-1 and J is TRBJ1-1; weak D call: TRBD1 (5 bases). Trimming shortened V by 1 base and J by 1 base, and 16 bases separated the two germline ends. This CDR3 has 16 amino acids. Per germline, CDR1 DFQATT and CDR2 SNEGSKA (reference sequence).

On this clonotype itself: This beta chain is off target for a library built for alpha chains, so its abundance means little. For the CDR3, the DNA is TGTGCCAGCAGCCCGGGACCTCACACAGATACGCAGTATTTT. Protein sequence: CASSPGPHTDTQYF. The chain carries TRBV7-3 and TRBJ2-3, with D perhaps TRBD1 or TRBD2 (5 bases each). The V and J ends lost 5 bases and 2 bases respectively, with 11 bases between them. This CDR3 region has 14 residues. Germline CDR1 and CDR2: SGHTA and FQGTGA.

To note about this clonotype: The library was built for alpha chains, so this beta chain is an off-target read and its size means little. The chain is built from TRBV20-1 and TRBJ2-3; 9 bases match TRBD2. The trim removed 6 bases at V and 4 bases at J, leaving 14 bases unmatched. CDR1 is DFQATT, CDR2 SNEGSKA, per germline (reference sequence). The CDR3 totals 16 residues. DNA for the CDR3: TGCAGTGCGGGCGGGACTAGCCGGCGTGGTGCAGATACGCAGTATTTT. Protein: CSAGGTSRRGADTQYF.

This clonotype was detected a few times. This beta chain was picked up by a library intended for alpha chains and is off target, so its count carries little meaning. This sequence joins TRBV7-8 and TRBJ2-2; D may be TRBD1 (7 bases). CDR3 length: 18 amino acids. Trimming left V 8 bases short and J 9 bases short, with 31 bases between. The germline V gene encodes CDR1 SGHVS and CDR2 FQNEAQ. CDR3 sequence: CASGGEDRVPSGARELFF. For the CDR3, the DNA is TGTGCCAGCGGCGGGGAAGACAGGGTCCCCTCGGGGGCTAGGGAGCTGTTTTTT.

This clonotype was recorded a few times. This beta chain appears as a stray read in a library generated for alpha chains; its size is not informative. The rearrangement links TRBV27 to TRBJ2-7; D is possibly TRBD2 (6 bases). V lost 3 bases, J lost 3 bases, and 18 bases lay in between. This CDR3 comprises 16 residues. The V gene's germline CDR1 is MNHEY and CDR2 SMNVEV (reference sequence). For the CDR3, the DNA is TGTGCCAGCAGTTTGCGAGGAGGGGTCATGATCTACGAGCAGTACTTC. Protein sequence: CASSLRGGVMIYEQYF.

In regard to this clonotype: The library was built for alpha chains, so this beta chain is an off-target read and its size means little. V usage is TRBV12-3 or TRBV12-4 and J usage is TRBJ2-1, with D possibly TRBD1 on 6 matching bases. The CDR3 is 14 residues long. The V end lost 10 bases, the J end lost 7 bases, and 20 bases lay between the germline ends. The CDR3 loop is CATVRVGHWNEQFF. The CDR3 DNA reads TGTGCCACCGTCCGGGTGGGACATTGGAATGAGCAGTTCTTC.

In this sample, this clonotype turned up a few times. Because this beta chain is a stray read in a library intended to capture alpha chains, its abundance should not be given much weight. The chain employs TRBV29-1 and TRBJ2-1; D might be TRBD2 (7 bases). The CDR3 has 14 residues. CDR1 SQVTM and CDR2 ANQGSEA come from the germline V gene. The V and J ends lost 6 bases and 5 bases respectively, with 17 bases between them. DNA of the CDR3: TGCAGCGTCAGGGGAGGGCGGGAGAACAATGAGCAGTTCTTC. Encoded protein: CSVRGGRENNEQFF.

Concerning this clonotype itself: This beta chain was picked up by a library intended for alpha chains and is off target, so its count carries little meaning. J is TRBJ2-7 and V is TRBV6-1; D is undetermined. The CDR3 length is 10 residues. Trimming took off 6 bases at V and 7 bases at J, with 7 bases between the two ends. Germline loops: CDR1 MNHNS, CDR2 SASEGT. CDR3 in amino acids: CASSLYEQYF. In DNA, the CDR3 is TGTGCCAGCAGCCTCTATGAGCAGTACTTC.

A remark on this clonotype: The size of this beta chain means little, since it is a stray read in a library made for alpha chains. This rearrangement joins TRBV3-1 to TRBJ2-1; D may match TRBD1 or TRBD2 (6 bases each). Germline assignment: CDR1 LGHDT and CDR2 YNNKEL (reference sequence). Trimming cost V 4 bases and J 15 bases, with 13 bases left between them. The length of the CDR3 is 11 residues. This CDR3 reads CASSRRGVWFF. CDR3 coding DNA: TGTGCCAGCAGCCGAAGGGGGGTTTGGTTCTTC.

By share, this clonotype ranks as medium-sized. As an off-target read in a library built for alpha chains, this beta chain has a frequency of little significance. The chain employs TRBV7-2 and TRBJ1-4; D is uncertain. The CDR3 is 13 residues long. V lost 5 bases and J lost 10, with 14 bases in between. The germline CDR1 and CDR2 sequences are SGHTA and FQGNSA. Here the CDR3 DNA reads TGTGCCAGCAGCCTAAAGTTGGGCGCAAAACTGTTTTTT. This gives the protein CASSLKLGAKLFF.

This clonotype was counted between two and nine times. The library was built for alpha chains, so this beta chain is an off-target read and its size means little. The chain carries TRBV7-6 and TRBJ2-2; perhaps TRBD2 as D (5 bases). From germline, CDR1 is SGHVS and CDR2 FNYEAQ. This CDR3 is built from 13 residues. V dropped 5 bases and J dropped 3 bases, with 7 bases sitting between them. The CDR3 here is CASSKRYTGELFF. The CDR3, as DNA: TGTGCCAGCAGCAAGCGGTACACCGGGGAGCTGTTTTTT.

This clonotype appeared a few times. This beta chain appears as a stray read in a library generated for alpha chains; its size is not informative. The chain uses TRBV20-1 and TRBJ2-2; D gene uncertain. CDR1 DFQATT and CDR2 SNEGSKA come from the germline V gene (reference sequence). The ends were cut back, 3 bases at V and 2 bases at J, with 7 bases in the middle. The CDR3 contains 13 residues. The CDR3 region has the DNA TGCAGTGCTAGGTCTGTCAACACCGGGGAGCTGTTTTTT. Protein: CSARSVNTGELFF.

In regard to this clonotype: This beta chain is an unintended read in a library built for alpha chains; its size means little. J is TRBJ2-1 and V is TRBV21-1; TRBD1 was called by the table and not checked on the DNA. TRBV21-1 is flagged as a pseudogene. This CDR3 spans 16 amino acids. The CDR3, as DNA: TGTGCCAGCCCCAAGCAGGCCCCAGGGCCCGACAATGAGCAGTTCTTC. As protein: CASPKQAPGPDNEQFF.

On this clonotype itself: The library was designed around alpha chains, so this beta chain is a stray read whose abundance carries little weight. This chain joins TRBV19 and TRBJ2-3; perhaps TRBD1 as D (6 bases). Trimming left V 4 bases short and J 9 bases short, with 17 bases between. CDR3 length equals 14 residues. Germline V gene data show CDR1 as LNHDA and CDR2 as SQIVND (reference sequence). CDR3 coding DNA: TGTGCCAGTAGTAGGCCTCCGTTGGGGGCCACGCAGTATTTT. Its protein is CASSRPPLGATQYF. The whole variable domain, remainder taken from reference TRBV19 and TRBJ2-3, is DGGITQSPKYLFRKEGQNVTLSCEQNLNHDAMYWYRQDPGQGLRLIYYSQIVNDFQKGDIAEGYSVSREKKESFPLTVTSAQKNPTAFYLCASSRPPLGATQYFGPGTRLTVL.

This clonotype appeared a few times. The size of this beta chain means little, since it is a stray read in a library made for alpha chains. V and J are TRBV6-1 and TRBJ2-3; D is unresolved. This CDR3 has 11 amino acids. Looked up from germline, CDR1 is MNHNS and CDR2 is SASEGT. Trimming removed 2 bases from V and 8 bases from J, with 5 bases in between. As DNA, the CDR3 is TGTGCCAGCAGTGAACCGGCTACGCAGTATTTT. This translates into CASSEPATQYF.

Notes on this clonotype: This beta chain slipped into a library made for alpha chains as a stray read, so its size is not meaningful. The V and J genes are TRBV6-5 and TRBJ1-2; D may be TRBD1 (5 bases). The CDR3 runs 14 residues. Trimming took off 4 bases at V and 0 bases at J, with 9 bases between the two ends. Germline CDR1 reads MNHEY; CDR2 reads SVGAGI. The CDR3 sequence: CASSSTVANYGYTF. CDR3 sequence (DNA): TGTGCCAGCAGTTCGACAGTAGCTAACTATGGCTACACCTTC.

In regard to this clonotype: In a library made to pick up alpha chains, this beta chain is a stray read with a size that means little. This rearrangement joins TRBV5-6 to TRBJ2-3; D is ambiguous. Per the germline V gene, CDR1 is SGHDT and CDR2 is YYEEEE. V lost 4 bases and J 2 bases, leaving 5 bases between the germline ends. The CDR3 runs 12 residues. CDR3 DNA sequence: TGTGCCAGCAGCGAGGACACAGATACGCAGTATTTT. Its protein product is CASSEDTDTQYF.

Concerning this clonotype itself: With the library built for alpha chains, this beta chain is off target and its frequency is not meaningful. The J gene is TRBJ2-3, the V gene TRBV15, with D possibly matching TRBD2 (6 bases). V was trimmed by 1 base and J by 6 bases, leaving 14 bases between them. This CDR3 region has 15 residues. CDR1 and CDR2 from the germline V gene are LNHNV and YYDKDF (reference sequence). The CDR3 nucleotides read TGTGCCACCAGCAGAGGAGGCGGGGCTGGGGATACGCAGTATTTT. This translates into CATSRGGGAGDTQYF. Supplemented by reference TRBV15 and TRBJ2-3, the full variable domain reads DAMVIQNPRYQVTQFGKPVTLSCSQTLNHNVMYWYQQKSSQAPKLLFHYYDKDFNNEADTPDNFQSRRPNTSFCFLDIRSPGLGDTAMYLCATSRGGGAGDTQYFGPGTRLTVL.

This clonotype was seen more than once but under ten times. Because this beta chain is a stray read in a library intended to capture alpha chains, its abundance should not be given much weight. The V and J genes are TRBV7-3 and TRBJ2-1, with D possibly matching TRBD2 (7 bases). The germline V gene encodes CDR1 SGHTA and CDR2 FQGTGA. V lost 3 bases and J 2 bases, leaving 11 bases between the germline ends. The CDR3 consists of 15 residues. In DNA form, the CDR3 reads TGTGCCAGCAGCTTCGGCGGGGGCCCCTACAATGAGCAGTTCTTC. Protein product: CASSFGGGPYNEQFF.

Notes on this clonotype: Little can be read into the size of this beta chain, an off-target read in a library designed for alpha chains. The chain links TRBV11-2 to TRBJ2-5, with 9 bases matching TRBD1. V lost 5 bases to trimming and J lost 4 bases; unmatched junction nucleotides: 8. CDR1 is SGHAT and CDR2 is FQNNGV in the germline V gene. This CDR3 has 15 amino acids. DNA of the CDR3: TGTGCCAGCAGCCTACGACAGGGGGTTGGAGAGACCCAGTACTTC. This translates into CASSLRQGVGETQYF.

In the case of this clonotype: The library was prepared for alpha chains; this beta chain is a stray read, so its frequency means little. The rearrangement links TRBV29-1 to TRBJ2-5; TRBD1 might be the D (6 bases). The J call may be incorrect, as the DNA end agrees better with TRBJ2-1. The CDR3 is 12 residues long. Germline lookup yields CDR1 SQVTM and CDR2 ANQGSEA. CDR3 sequence reads: CSVRDTYNEQFF. The CDR3 DNA is TGCAGCGTTAGGGACACTTACAATGAGCAGTTCTTC.